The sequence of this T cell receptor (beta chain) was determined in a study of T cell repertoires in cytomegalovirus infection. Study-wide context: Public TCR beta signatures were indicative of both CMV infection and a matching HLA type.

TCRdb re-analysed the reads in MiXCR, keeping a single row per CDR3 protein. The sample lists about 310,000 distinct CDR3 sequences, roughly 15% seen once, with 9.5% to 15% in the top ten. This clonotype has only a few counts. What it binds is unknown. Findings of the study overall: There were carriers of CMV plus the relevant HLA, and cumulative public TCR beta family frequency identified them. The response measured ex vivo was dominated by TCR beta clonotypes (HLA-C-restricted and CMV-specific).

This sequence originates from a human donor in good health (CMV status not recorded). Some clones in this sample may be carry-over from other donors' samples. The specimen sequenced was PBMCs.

CDR3 loop: CASSLQSFARSSGNTIYF. In DNA form, the CDR3 reads TGTGCCAGCAGCTTGCAGTCCTTCGCACGGAGCTCTGGAAACACCATATATTTT. The chain combines TRBV5-5 with TRBJ1-3, with D uncertain. This CDR3 contains 18 residues. The ends were cut back, 1 base at V and 0 bases at J, with 17 bases in the middle. Germline CDR1 reads SGHKS; CDR2 reads YYEKEE (reference sequence).